This T cell receptor beta chain was captured by sequencing in a study of blood T cell repertoires in COVID-19. Cohorts were determined from participant-reported clinical history. The recovered donors of Cohort 3 showed two negative PCRs, clearance, or symptom resolution. The V end lost 6 bases, the J end lost 4 bases, and 13 bases lay between the germline ends. The CDR3 has 14 amino acids. Germline CDR1 MNHEY, CDR2 SMNVEV (reference sequence). Original processing notes: How many nucleated cells were present was estimated from reference gene primer amplification. Using immunoSEQ multiplex PCR, the repertoire was profiled, and TCRdb retains in-frame clones only, with some absent. That table gives V, J and clone size, and the DNA gave D and trimming. The sample consists of approximately 210,000 clones, roughly four fifths of them appearing once.

V usage is TRBV27 and J usage is TRBJ1-5; a possible D gene is TRBD1 (5 bases). This clonotype originated in a man aged 35-49 years who had recovered from COVID-19. Sequencing used PBMCs or T cells enriched from blood (not recorded which). CDR3 amino acids: CASRPRGNNQPQHF. The CDR3 DNA reads as TGTGCCAGCAGACCTCGGGGGAATAATCAGCCCCAGCATTTT.